Following are 11 T cell receptor beta chains from one sample sequenced in a study of regulatory T cells in long-lasting Graves disease. Indicated time point: persistent/refractory GD, antithyroid drugs over 5 years with positive TRAb. PBMC RNA was the source of the TCR library. Relying on iRepertoire HTBI primers and Arm-PCR of CDR3 regions, the team built TCR beta libraries. TCRdb reprocessed the multiplex PCR reads with MiXCR, giving one entry per CDR3 protein. The table records a few hundred thousand distinct CDR3 sequences, 20% to 25% of them present only once. Sample: peripheral blood mononuclear cells (PBMCs), taken when the disease was refractory, from a patient treated with antithyroid drugs. The receptors originated from a female donor with Graves disease.

This clonotype was found a few times. This chain uses TRBV6-7 with TRBJ2-4; D may be TRBD2 (5 bases). TRBV6-7 carries the ORF label, with uncertain function. V gave up 2 bases and J gave up 1 base, with 12 bases separating them. This CDR3 has 16 residues. CDR3 DNA sequence: TGTGCCAGCAGTTACCCCCGAGGGTTCGCCAAAAACATTCAGTACTTC. Protein: CASSYPRGFAKNIQYF.

Here the CDR3 reads CASSLVERELLRETQYF. CDR3 DNA sequence: TGCGCCAGCAGCTTGGTCGAGCGGGAGCTACTACGGGAGACCCAGTACTTC. The V and J genes are TRBV5-1 and TRBJ2-5; TRBD2 matches 8 bases. CDR3 size: 17 residues. V trimming: 0 bases; J trimming: 5 bases; junction bases outside the gene matches: 12. Germline CDR1 SGHRS, CDR2 YFSETQ.

The chain links TRBV7-9 to TRBJ1-1, with D unresolved. The V gene lost 4 bases and the J gene lost 6 bases, with 9 bases spanning the gap. CDR1 is SEHNR and CDR2 is FQNEAQ in the germline V gene (reference sequence). The CDR3 runs 12 residues. In nucleotides, the CDR3 is TGTGCCAGCAGCTCCGGCCCAGCTGAAGCTTTCTTT. Translated, it gives CASSSGPAEAFF.

Turning to this clonotype: This may be a read error, as it is one base from a much larger clone. The chain couples TRBV11-2 to TRBJ2-7; TRBD1 agrees at 10 bases. Germline CDR1 and CDR2: SGHAT and FQNNGV. There are 13 residues in the CDR3. The CDR3 here is CASGRQGAYERYF. The CDR3 DNA is TGTGCCAGCGGACGACAGGGGGCCTACGAGCGGTACTTC.

The rearrangement uses TRBV2 and TRBJ2-3; D not certain. This CDR3 is built from 13 residues. Between the trimmed V and J ends, which lost 2 bases and 0 bases, there was a span of 3 bases. Germline V gene lookup returns CDR1 SNHLY and CDR2 FYNNEI. The CDR3 DNA follows: TGTGCCAGCAGTGAATCGAGCACAGATACGCAGTATTTT. This sequence encodes CASSESSTDTQYF.

This clonotype was seen more than once but under ten times. In DNA form, the CDR3 reads TGTGCCAGCAGCCAACCAGGGGAAGTTCGCTATGGCTACACCTTC. It yields the protein CASSQPGEVRYGYTF. V gene TRBV3-1 combines with J gene TRBJ1-2, with D possibly being TRBD1 (6 bases). This CDR3 spans 15 amino acids. The V end was cut by 2 bases, the J end by 4 bases, with 14 bases between. Per the germline V gene, CDR1 is LGHDT and CDR2 is YNNKEL (reference sequence). Supplemented by reference TRBV3-1 and TRBJ1-2, the full variable domain reads DTAVSQTPKYLVTQMGNDKSIKCEQNLGHDTMYWYKQDSKKFLKIMFSYNNKELIINETVPNRFSPKSPDKAHLNLHINSLELGDSAVYFCASSQPGEVRYGYTFGSGTRLTVV.

CDR3 sequence reads: CATRHSGNTIYF. As DNA, the CDR3 is TGTGCCACCCGACACTCTGGAAACACCATATATTTT. The rearrangement uses TRBV6-1 and TRBJ1-3; no reliable D call. Trimming removed 10 bases from V and 0 bases from J, with 7 bases in between. CDR1 is MNHNS and CDR2 is SASEGT in the germline V gene. The length of the CDR3 is 12 residues.

The sample holds many counts of this clonotype. The chain joins TRBV20-1 to TRBJ2-7; D uncertain. Trimming took off 0 bases at V and 2 bases at J, with 11 bases between the two ends. Germline V gene lookup returns CDR1 DFQATT and CDR2 SNEGSKA (reference sequence). The CDR3 runs 14 residues. This chain's CDR3 is CSARDRLRAYEQYF. The CDR3 DNA sequence: TGCAGTGCTAGAGATCGGTTGAGAGCCTACGAGCAGTACTTC.

This clonotype was observed many times. This chain joins TRBV2 and TRBJ1-4, with D hard to call. Germline V gene lookup returns CDR1 SNHLY and CDR2 FYNNEI. The CDR3 is 13 amino acids. Between the trimmed V and J ends, which lost 6 bases and 3 bases, there was a span of 8 bases. The CDR3 region is CASRRVANEKLFF. In DNA, the CDR3 is TGTGCCAGCAGGCGGGTTGCTAATGAAAAACTGTTTTTT.

This clonotype has more than one count but fewer than ten. The chain recombines TRBV7-2 with TRBJ2-5; D is undetermined. Germline-derived CDR1 and CDR2 are SGHTA and FQGNSA. V was shortened by 5 bases and J by 1 base, with 23 bases between the two germline ends. The length of the CDR3 is 18 residues. CDR3 sequence: CASSQVGVWRKIQETQYF. In DNA, the CDR3 is TGTGCCAGCAGCCAAGTAGGCGTATGGCGGAAGATCCAAGAGACCCAGTACTTC.

V and J are TRBV7-2 and TRBJ2-7, with D hard to call. V gave up 4 bases and J gave up 1 base, with 11 bases separating them. This CDR3 has 14 amino acids. Germline V gives CDR1 SGHTA, CDR2 FQGNSA. CDR3 amino acids: CASSSRSGSYEQYF. The DNA for the CDR3 is TGTGCCAGCAGCTCGAGGTCCGGTTCCTACGAGCAGTACTTC.